A selection of T cell receptor beta chains follows, all from one sample in a study of metastatic and nonmetastatic thyroid tumors. MiXCR re-clonotyped the PCR reads for TCRdb. The sample has 60,000 or so clones, less than 30% seen once; the top ten hold approximately 16%. Sequencing used blood. The receptors come from a female donor with papillary thyroid cancer or a benign thyroid nodule (not recorded which). Some clones in this sample may be carry-over from other donors' samples. Each CDR3 is given with its conserved first and last residue. Fields, in order: D gene, J gene, V gene, clone size, CDR3 protein, CDR3 DNA. D genes are given only for firm matches. Not all rows give a size; the values are once, few, many and, for expanded clones, a class.

>TRBD2|TRBJ2-2|TRBV11-3|many
CASSLVGGRAPGELFF
TGTGCCAGCAGCTTAGTTGGCGGGAGAGCCCCCGGGGAGCTGTTTTTT
>TRBD1|TRBJ1-5|TRBV18|many
CASSPRQGAQPQHF
TGTGCCAGCTCACCACGACAGGGGGCACAGCCCCAGCATTTT
>TRBD2|TRBJ2-5|TRBV7-2|-
CASSLAGGRETQYF
TGTGCCAGCAGCTTAGCGGGAGGGAGAGAGACCCAGTACTTC
>-|TRBJ2-6|TRBV4-3|few
CASSQTGSSSGANVLTF
TGCGCCAGCAGCCAGACGGGTAGTTCCTCTGGGGCCAACGTCCTGACTTTC
>-|TRBJ1-6|TRBV20-1|-
CSAREGRHSPLHF
TGCAGTGCTAGAGAAGGGAGGCATTCACCCCTCCACTTT
>TRBD2|TRBJ2-1|TRBV28|-
CASSLALAVRNEQFF
TGTGCCAGCAGTTTGGCGCTAGCGGTCCGCAATGAGCAGTTCTTC
>-|TRBJ2-5|TRBV20-1|-
CSASPLAEGETQYF
TGCAGTGCTAGCCCCTTAGCGGAGGGGGAGACCCAGTACTTC
>-|TRBJ2-7|TRBV6-1|few
CASSETATHTYEQYF
TGTGCCAGCAGTGAAACAGCAACCCACACCTACGAGCAGTACTTC
>TRBD1|TRBJ2-2|TRBV19|-
CASRPGTGMITGELFF
TGTGCCAGTAGACCCGGGACAGGGATGATTACCGGGGAGCTGTTTTTT
>-|TRBJ1-5|TRBV7-2|-
CASRGGWEPQHF
TGTGCCAGCAGAGGGGGGTGGGAGCCCCAGCATTTT
>-|TRBJ2-3|TRBV6-5|few
CASSYSGDLFTDTQYF
TGTGCCAGCAGTTACTCGGGGGATCTGTTCACAGATACGCAGTATTTT
>TRBD1|TRBJ2-3|TRBV2|few
CASSRQGHSTDTQYF
TGTGCCAGCAGTCGACAGGGGCATAGCACAGATACGCAGTATTTT
>-|TRBJ2-7|TRBV20-1|many
CSASAAPSYEQYF
TGCAGTGCTAGTGCGGCTCCATCCTACGAGCAGTACTTC
>TRBD2|TRBJ2-1|TRBV24-1|-
CATSDASGRVEQFF
TGTGCCACCAGTGATGCTAGCGGGAGAGTTGAGCAGTTCTTC
>-|TRBJ2-3|TRBV7-3|-
CASSPGHLLYF
TGTGCCAGCAGTCCGGGACACCTCCTGTATTTT
>-|TRBJ1-2|TRBV7-9|-
CASSLVEGTYGYTF
TGTGCCAGCAGCTTAGTTGAGGGCACCTATGGCTACACCTTC
>TRBD1|TRBJ2-7|TRBV28|medium-sized
CASSLATGQNTYEQYF
TGTGCCAGCAGTTTAGCGACGGGACAGAATACCTACGAGCAGTACTTC
>-|TRBJ2-2|TRBV3-1|-
CASSQGAVTGELFF
TGTGCCAGCAGCCAAGGTGCGGTCACCGGGGAGCTGTTTTTT
>-|TRBJ1-3|TRBV6-6|-
CASSYSFIRGGNTIYF
TGTGCCAGCAGTTATTCGTTTATAAGGGGCGGAAACACCATATATTTT
>-|TRBJ1-3|TRBV27|-
CASSLRGPGNTIYF
TGTGCCAGCAGTTTAAGGGGTCCTGGAAACACCATATATTTT
>-|TRBJ2-1|TRBV20-1|many
CSASAPSYNEQFF
TGCAGTGCTAGCGCGCCCTCCTACAATGAGCAGTTCTTC
>-|TRBJ2-2|TRBV2|many
CASKPPGALGTGELFF
TGTGCCAGCAAGCCCCCAGGGGCCCTTGGCACCGGGGAGCTGTTTTTT
>TRBD2|TRBJ2-3|TRBV6-4|-
CASSDSAGAPDTQYF
TGTGCCAGCAGTGACTCGGCGGGAGCCCCAGATACGCAGTATTTT
>-|TRBJ2-7|TRBV20-1|-
CSARDLVGSSYEQYF
TGCAGTGCTAGAGATCTGGTGGGCAGTTCCTACGAGCAGTACTTC
>-|TRBJ2-2|TRBV20-1|few
CSAFRVAGELFF
TGCAGTGCTTTCCGGGTAGCCGGGGAGCTGTTTTTT
>TRBD1|TRBJ1-6|TRBV5-1|-
CASSSGTGVNSPLHF
TGCGCCAGCAGCTCCGGGACAGGGGTTAATTCACCCCTCCACTTT
>-|TRBJ2-3|TRBV12-3/TRBV12-4|few
CASSYGQGSREADTQYF
TGTGCCAGCAGTTACGGACAGGGATCGCGGGAGGCAGATACGCAGTATTTT
>-|TRBJ2-2|TRBV3-1|-
CASSQDRAYTGELFF
TGTGCCAGCAGCCAAGACCGGGCTTACACCGGGGAGCTGTTTTTT
>-|TRBJ2-7|TRBV12-3/TRBV12-4|few
CASSPLGGSSYEQYF
TGTGCCAGCAGCCCTTTGGGTGGGAGCTCCTACGAGCAGTACTTC
>-|TRBJ1-2|TRBV15|few
CATSRLDSLDGYTF
TGTGCCACCAGCAGGCTTGACAGTCTAGATGGCTACACCTTC
>-|TRBJ2-7|TRBV28|-
CASSLYHSPYSYEQYF
TGTGCCAGCAGTTTATACCACAGTCCTTACTCCTACGAGCAGTACTTC
>TRBD2|TRBJ2-7|TRBV11-3|-
CASSRGTSGNYEQYF
TGTGCCAGCAGCCGAGGGACTAGCGGGAATTACGAGCAGTACTTC
>-|TRBJ1-5|TRBV7-8|-
CASSLGRASWNQPQHF
TGTGCCAGCAGCTTGGGCAGAGCCTCATGGAACCAGCCCCAGCATTTT
>-|TRBJ1-1|TRBV4-3|many
CASSQEIARSRAFF
TGCGCCAGCAGCCAAGAAATCGCGCGTAGCAGGGCTTTCTTT
>-|TRBJ2-1|TRBV12-3/TRBV12-4|few
CASSYREEQFF
TGTGCCAGCAGTTACAGGGAGGAGCAGTTCTTC
>-|TRBJ1-3|TRBV6-1|-
CASSEAGTEGNTIYF
TGTGCCAGCAGTGAAGCCGGGACCGAAGGAAACACCATATATTTT
>-|TRBJ2-1|TRBV6-5|medium-sized
CASSYGGGYNEQFF
TGTGCCAGCAGTTACGGGGGTGGGTACAATGAGCAGTTCTTC
>TRBD1|TRBJ2-7|TRBV27|many
CASNLRQGPYEQYF
TGTGCCAGCAACTTAAGACAGGGCCCCTACGAGCAGTACTTC
>TRBD1|TRBJ1-6|TRBV5-1|-
CASSLEGQGAPNSPLHF
TGCGCCAGCAGCTTGGAGGGACAGGGGGCTCCCAATTCACCCCTCCACTTT
>TRBD1|TRBJ2-2|TRBV11-2|few
CASSQGQGNTGELFF
TGTGCCAGCAGCCAGGGACAGGGAAACACCGGGGAGCTGTTTTTT
>-|TRBJ1-2|TRBV7-2|medium-sized
CASSLSRLGDSYGYTF
TGTGCCAGCAGCTTAAGCCGTTTGGGAGACAGCTATGGCTACACCTTC
>TRBD1|TRBJ2-1|TRBV12-3/TRBV12-4|few
CASSWTGSDDEQFF
TGTGCCAGCAGTTGGACAGGGTCCGACGATGAGCAGTTCTTC
>TRBD2|TRBJ2-7|TRBV7-2|-
CASSFSGRSNEQYF
TGTGCCAGCAGCTTCAGCGGGAGGTCAAACGAGCAGTACTTC
>-|TRBJ1-6|TRBV12-3/TRBV12-4|-
CASSRDGGSPLHF
TGTGCCAGCAGCCGGGACGGGGGATCACCCCTCCACTTT
>TRBD2|TRBJ2-1|TRBV11-1|-
CASSLLAGAADEQFF
TGTGCCAGCAGCCTACTAGCGGGAGCTGCAGATGAGCAGTTCTTC
>TRBD2|TRBJ2-1|TRBV24-1|-
CATSLAEEQFF
TGTGCCACCTCACTAGCGGAAGAGCAGTTCTTC